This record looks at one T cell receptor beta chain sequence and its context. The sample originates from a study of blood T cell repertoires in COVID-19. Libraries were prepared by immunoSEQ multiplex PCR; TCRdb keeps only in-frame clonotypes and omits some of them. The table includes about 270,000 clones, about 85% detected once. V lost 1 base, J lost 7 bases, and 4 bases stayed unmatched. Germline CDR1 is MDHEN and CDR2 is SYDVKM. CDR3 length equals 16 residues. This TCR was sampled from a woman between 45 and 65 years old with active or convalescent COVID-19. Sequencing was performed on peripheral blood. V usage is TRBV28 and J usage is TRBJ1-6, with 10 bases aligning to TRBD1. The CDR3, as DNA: TGTGCCAGCAGTTTATATGACAGGGGGCGAAATTCACCCCTCCACTTT. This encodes CASSLYDRGRNSPLHF.